The sequence of this T cell receptor (beta chain) was determined in a study of T cell repertoires in cytomegalovirus infection. Background on the study: Indications of both CMV infection and matching HLA type were provided by public TCR beta signatures.

TCRdb fed the reads into MiXCR, producing one record per CDR3 protein. The data show approximately 550,000 distinct CDR3 sequences, more than 15% seen once. This clonotype appeared many times. Its target is not known. Study-wide points: Summed frequency of shared TCR beta families picked out CMV carriers who also had the relevant HLA. The response measured ex vivo was dominated by TCR beta clonotypes (HLA-C-restricted and CMV-specific).

Material for sequencing was CD8+ T cells from PBMCs. The clonotype originates from a human donor in good health (CMV status not recorded). Some clones in this sample may be carry-over from other donors' samples.

The CDR3, as DNA: TGTGCCAGTAGTATTTTTGGGACTAGCACTTACAATGAGCAGTTCTTC. Protein: CASSIFGTSTYNEQFF. The V gene is TRBV19, the J gene TRBJ2-1; TRBD2 matches 9 bases. Germline loops: CDR1 LNHDA, CDR2 SQIVND (reference sequence). The V segment lost 3 bases and the J segment 4 bases; nucleotides outside the gene matches: 7. There are 16 residues in the CDR3.